Listed below are T cell receptor beta chains from one sample, sequenced in a study of T-cell reconstitution after alpha-beta-depleted transplantation in children. TCRdb redid the calling of the PCR reads with MiXCR, one entry per CDR3 protein. Of about 610,000 distinct CDR3 sequences listed, 10% are singletons. The specimen was PBMCs from the stem cell graft donor, collected from the stem cell graft. These receptor sequences come from a human donor who donated a stem cell graft to a child with acute myeloid leukemia. The CDR3 runs from the conserved cysteine through the conserved F or W. D genes are given only for firm matches. Expanded clones are given a class, and other clones once, few, many or no size at all.

V: TRBV4-3; size: few; D: TRBD2; J: TRBJ2-2; DNA: TGCGCCAGCAGCCGAGGTGGCGGGGGGAACACCGGGGAGCTGTTTTTT; CDR3: CASSRGGGGNTGELFF
V: TRBV7-2; size: NA; D: NA; J: TRBJ1-2; DNA: TGTGCCAGCAGCTCCGGGGCGCCCTATGGCTACACCTTC; CDR3: CASSSGAPYGYTF
V: TRBV27; size: few; D: TRBD1; J: TRBJ2-7; DNA: TGTGCCAGCAACCCCGGGACAGGGGACGAGCAGTACTTC; CDR3: CASNPGTGDEQYF
V: TRBV6-1; size: few; D: NA; J: TRBJ1-4; DNA: TGTGCCAGCAGAGGGAATCTTTCCCCTAATGAAAAACTGTTTTTT; CDR3: CASRGNLSPNEKLFF
V: TRBV29-1; size: many; D: TRBD2; J: TRBJ2-5; DNA: TGCAGCGTAGTAGCGGGTTTTGAGACCCAGTACTTC; CDR3: CSVVAGFETQYF
V: TRBV12-3/TRBV12-4; size: few; D: NA; J: TRBJ1-5; DNA: TGTGCCAGCAGTCAAAGCAGCGGTGGAGGAAATCAGCCCCAGCATTTT; CDR3: CASSQSSGGGNQPQHF
V: TRBV7-3; size: many; D: TRBD2; J: TRBJ2-3; DNA: TGTGCCAGCAGCTTAAGGGAGGGCCGTACAGATACGCAGTATTTT; CDR3: CASSLREGRTDTQYF
V: TRBV29-1; size: many; D: TRBD2; J: TRBJ2-1; DNA: TGCAGCGTTGAAGTTCTAGCGGGTAGCTCCTACAATGAGCAGTTCTTC; CDR3: CSVEVLAGSSYNEQFF
V: TRBV12-3/TRBV12-4; size: many; D: NA; J: TRBJ2-7; DNA: TGTGCCAGCAGTTTTATGCGGGGAATCTACGAGCAGTACTTC; CDR3: CASSFMRGIYEQYF
V: TRBV6-5; size: many; D: NA; J: TRBJ2-7; DNA: TGTGCCAGCAGTTACGGGTCCGGTAGGGGCTTCGAGCAGTACTTC; CDR3: CASSYGSGRGFEQYF
V: TRBV28; size: few; D: NA; J: TRBJ2-3; DNA: TGTGCCAGCAGACCACCGACAGGACCTAGCACAGATACGCAGTATTTT; CDR3: CASRPPTGPSTDTQYF
V: TRBV7-2; size: many; D: TRBD2; J: TRBJ2-3; DNA: TGTGCCAGCAGCTTAATTCTAGCGGGACTAGGTACGCAGTATTTT; CDR3: CASSLILAGLGTQYF
V: TRBV7-9; size: NA; D: NA; J: TRBJ2-7; DNA: TGTGCCAGCAGCCTCTTAATCGACGAGCAGTACTTC; CDR3: CASSLLIDEQYF
V: TRBV29-1; size: many; D: NA; J: TRBJ2-7; DNA: TGCAGCGTTGGAGGGTTGAGCTCCTACGAGCAGTACTTC; CDR3: CSVGGLSSYEQYF
V: TRBV29-1; size: NA; D: NA; J: TRBJ2-7; DNA: TGCAGCGTTGAAAAGGTTGGAGGATCCTACGAGCAGTACTTC; CDR3: CSVEKVGGSYEQYF
V: TRBV29-1; size: few; D: NA; J: TRBJ2-7; DNA: TGCAGCGTCAAACACAGTTCCTACGAGCAGTACTTC; CDR3: CSVKHSSYEQYF
V: TRBV7-2; size: many; D: NA; J: TRBJ2-1; DNA: TGTGCCAGCAGCTTCCGGGGATTCAATGAGCAGTTCTTC; CDR3: CASSFRGFNEQFF
V: TRBV19; size: NA; D: NA; J: TRBJ1-5; DNA: TGTGCCAGTAGTATGGGGGCAGCTAGCAATCAGCCCCAGCATTTT; CDR3: CASSMGAASNQPQHF
V: TRBV11-2; size: NA; D: TRBD2; J: TRBJ2-1; DNA: TGTGCCAGCAGCTTAGGTAGGCGGGAGCTCTCCTACAATGAGCAGTTCTTC; CDR3: CASSLGRRELSYNEQFF
V: TRBV29-1; size: many; D: NA; J: TRBJ1-3; DNA: TGCAGCGTTGAACTTGGGACGGCTGGAAACACCATATATTTT; CDR3: CSVELGTAGNTIYF
V: TRBV20-1; size: many; D: NA; J: TRBJ1-1; DNA: TGCAGTGTGGGACGAATGGCTTTCTTT; CDR3: CSVGRMAFF
V: TRBV5-1; size: few; D: TRBD1; J: TRBJ1-1; DNA: TGCGCCAGCAGCTTGCAGGGACAGGGAAGGCACACTGAAGCTTTCTTT; CDR3: CASSLQGQGRHTEAFF
V: TRBV3-1; size: NA; D: NA; J: TRBJ2-1; DNA: TGTGCCAGCAGCCTGGACTCAAGGGGGTACAATGAGCAGTTCTTC; CDR3: CASSLDSRGYNEQFF
V: TRBV12-3/TRBV12-4; size: many; D: NA; J: TRBJ1-2; DNA: TGTGCCAGCAGCCCCGGGGCGGGGGGCTACACCTTC; CDR3: CASSPGAGGYTF
V: TRBV30; size: few; D: TRBD1; J: TRBJ1-1; DNA: TGTGCCTGGAGCCTACGGGACAGACTAAACACTGAAGCTTTCTTT; CDR3: CAWSLRDRLNTEAFF
V: TRBV5-6; size: few; D: NA; J: TRBJ1-5; DNA: TGTGCCAGCAGCTTGGTCTCCAGGCAGCCCCAGCATTTT; CDR3: CASSLVSRQPQHF
V: TRBV7-2; size: NA; D: TRBD2; J: TRBJ2-3; DNA: TGTGCCAGCAGCCCCAGAGCGGGAGTTCGCACAGATACGCAGTATTTT; CDR3: CASSPRAGVRTDTQYF
V: TRBV20-1; size: NA; D: TRBD1; J: TRBJ2-7; DNA: TGCAGTGCTCATCTCAGGACAGGGGCGGGGAACGAGCAGTACTTC; CDR3: CSAHLRTGAGNEQYF
V: TRBV5-1; size: few; D: NA; J: TRBJ1-2; DNA: TGCGCCAGCAGCTCCGACGGCCTCAGTGGCTACACCTTC; CDR3: CASSSDGLSGYTF
V: TRBV4-2; size: few; D: NA; J: TRBJ2-3; DNA: TGTGCCAGCAGCCAAGATGGTTGGGATACGCAGTATTTT; CDR3: CASSQDGWDTQYF